The clone carrying this T cell receptor (beta chain) has a single count. Its antigen remains unidentified. The record originates from a study of OX40 agonist ivuxolimab in advanced cancers. Study at large: The study reported partial responses in three patients: one hepatocellular carcinoma, two cutaneous melanoma. General study results and limits: In the expanded peripheral T cells, antigen specificity was never determined. Low levels of normalized T-cell clonal expansion also appeared in some nonresponders. There were, on average, more expanded clones in CD8+ T cells than in CD4+.

The V and J ends lost 4 bases and 3 bases, in that order; junction bases with no gene match: 8. CDR1 is SGHRS and CDR2 is YFSETQ in the germline V gene. This CDR3 is built from 15 residues. The protocol was immunoSEQ multiplex PCR, while the TCRdb copy is restricted to in-frame clones and leaves out a portion. The sample lists about 36,000 clones; less than 90% were seen once. The TCR sequence derives from an adult with an advanced solid tumor such as melanoma, head and neck, liver or kidney cancer. The chain recombines TRBV5-1 with TRBJ2-5; TRBD1 agrees at 8 bases. Sample: CD4+ or CD8+ T cells sorted from blood, taken in a trial of the OX40 agonist ivuxolimab. The DNA of the CDR3 is TGCGCCAGCAGCCCAAGGACAGGGTTGGAAGAGACCCAGTACTTC. Protein product: CASSPRTGLEETQYF.